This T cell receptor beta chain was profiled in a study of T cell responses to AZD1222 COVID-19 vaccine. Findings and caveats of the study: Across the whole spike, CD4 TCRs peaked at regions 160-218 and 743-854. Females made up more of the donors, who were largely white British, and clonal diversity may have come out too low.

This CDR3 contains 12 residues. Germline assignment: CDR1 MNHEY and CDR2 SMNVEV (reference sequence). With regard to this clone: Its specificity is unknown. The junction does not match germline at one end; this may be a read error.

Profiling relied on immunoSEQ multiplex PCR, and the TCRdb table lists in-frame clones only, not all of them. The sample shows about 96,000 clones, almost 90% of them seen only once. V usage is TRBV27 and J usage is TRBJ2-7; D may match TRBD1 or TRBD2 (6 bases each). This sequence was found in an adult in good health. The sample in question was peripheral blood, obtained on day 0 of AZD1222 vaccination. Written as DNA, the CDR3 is TGTGCCAGCAGTTTAGATGGGGGGCCGCCTAACTTC. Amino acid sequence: CASSLDGGPPNF.